This T cell receptor (beta chain) is drawn from a study of blood T cell repertoires in COVID-19. As for the study in general: Material from acute and convalescent COVID-19 was sourced from the United States, Italy and Spain. Sources were T cells, B-cell-depleted T cells, or PBMCs; the material itself was cDNA or gDNA.

In the source study's methods: From reference gene primer amplification, estimates of nucleated cell counts were derived. The repertoire was sequenced with immunoSEQ multiplex PCR; TCRdb's copy has only in-frame clones and lacks some. That table gives V, J and clone size, and the DNA gave D and trimming. In the table there are about 310,000 clones, roughly 88% of which are singletons. This clonotype originated in a woman aged 25 to 39 with COVID-19, enrolled during active disease. Sequencing was performed on peripheral blood.

CDR3 bases: TGTGCCAGCAAACAGACGGATAGCAATCAGCCCCAGCATTTT. Amino acid sequence: CASKQTDSNQPQHF. The V call is TRBV6-6, the J call TRBJ1-5; D gene unclear. The V gene's germline CDR1 is MNHNY and CDR2 SVGAGI (reference sequence). V was shortened by 7 bases and J by 0 bases, with 10 bases between the two germline ends. The CDR3 runs 14 residues.